Listed below are T cell receptor beta chains from one sample, sequenced in a study of identical twins. TCRdb re-analysed the 5' RACE reads in MiXCR, keeping a single row per CDR3 protein. Among roughly 540,000 distinct CDR3 sequences listed, approximately 22% were seen once. This same sample was also taken into another study, of T cells expressing NK-cell markers.

Source material: CD4+ T cells sorted from blood. Receptors were obtained from a young woman in good health. Each CDR3 is given with its conserved first and last residue. A D gene is named only where the DNA matches it firmly. The size entry is marked missing in some rows and otherwise reads once, few, many or a size class.

clone_size: few
d_call: .
v_call: TRBV11-3
j_call: TRBJ2-5
cdr3_aa: CASSHRLGQETQYF
cdr3_nt: TGTGCCAGCAGCCACCGACTAGGTCAAGAGACCCAGTACTTC

clone_size: many
d_call: .
v_call: TRBV12-3/TRBV12-4
j_call: TRBJ1-1
cdr3_aa: CASSLARRTEAFF
cdr3_nt: TGTGCCAGCAGTTTAGCGCGTAGGACTGAAGCTTTCTTT

clone_size: few
d_call: TRBD2
v_call: TRBV6-1
j_call: TRBJ2-7
cdr3_aa: CASSRGGSPHGEQYF
cdr3_nt: TGTGCCAGCAGTCGGGGGGGGAGCCCTCACGGCGAGCAGTACTTC

clone_size: .
d_call: .
v_call: TRBV7-9
j_call: TRBJ2-7
cdr3_aa: CASSSYAAGGSYEQYF
cdr3_nt: TGTGCCAGCAGCTCGTACGCGGCAGGGGGGTCCTACGAGCAGTACTTC

clone_size: many
d_call: .
v_call: TRBV5-5
j_call: TRBJ2-5
cdr3_aa: CASRKTGTTETQYF
cdr3_nt: TGTGCCAGCAGGAAAACCGGGACGACAGAGACCCAGTACTTC

clone_size: .
d_call: .
v_call: TRBV29-1
j_call: TRBJ1-2
cdr3_aa: CSVLGRQLGYGYTF
cdr3_nt: TGCAGCGTATTGGGACGCCAACTGGGGTATGGCTACACCTTC

clone_size: few
d_call: TRBD2
v_call: TRBV10-3
j_call: TRBJ2-1
cdr3_aa: CAISVAGGLDEQFF
cdr3_nt: TGTGCCATCAGCGTAGCGGGGGGGCTGGATGAGCAGTTCTTC

clone_size: many
d_call: .
v_call: TRBV20-1
j_call: TRBJ1-2
cdr3_aa: CSARYFRQANYGYTF
cdr3_nt: TGCAGTGCTAGATACTTCAGGCAAGCTAACTATGGCTACACCTTC

clone_size: .
d_call: .
v_call: TRBV20-1
j_call: TRBJ2-3
cdr3_aa: CSASWGQLSPSQYF
cdr3_nt: TGCAGTGCTAGTTGGGGTCAACTTTCCCCATCGCAGTATTTT

clone_size: .
d_call: .
v_call: TRBV10-3
j_call: TRBJ1-2
cdr3_aa: CAISATEDYGYTF
cdr3_nt: TGTGCCATCAGTGCAACAGAGGACTATGGCTACACCTTC

clone_size: few
d_call: TRBD2
v_call: TRBV20-1
j_call: TRBJ2-1
cdr3_aa: CSARREREQFF
cdr3_nt: TGCAGCGCGCGGCGGGAGAGGGAGCAGTTCTTC

clone_size: many
d_call: .
v_call: TRBV27
j_call: TRBJ2-5
cdr3_aa: CASSLGPLGETQYF
cdr3_nt: TGTGCCAGCAGTTTAGGGCCCCTCGGGGAGACCCAGTACTTC

clone_size: .
d_call: .
v_call: TRBV28
j_call: TRBJ2-5
cdr3_aa: CASSFMEETQYF
cdr3_nt: TGTGCCAGCAGTTTCATGGAAGAGACCCAGTACTTC

clone_size: .
d_call: .
v_call: TRBV5-6
j_call: TRBJ1-2
cdr3_aa: CASSLKGKNYGYTF
cdr3_nt: TGTGCCAGCAGCTTGAAGGGCAAGAACTATGGCTACACCTTC

clone_size: .
d_call: TRBD2
v_call: TRBV20-1
j_call: TRBJ2-7
cdr3_aa: CSARGLAGEIEQYF
cdr3_nt: TGCAGTGCTAGGGGTCTAGCGGGAGAGATCGAGCAGTACTTC

clone_size: .
d_call: .
v_call: TRBV11-2
j_call: TRBJ2-1
cdr3_aa: CASSHRAFQYNEQFF
cdr3_nt: TGTGCCAGCAGCCACCGGGCCTTTCAATACAATGAGCAGTTCTTC

clone_size: .
d_call: .
v_call: TRBV6-1
j_call: TRBJ1-1
cdr3_aa: CASRRGGGNTEAFF
cdr3_nt: TGTGCCTCCCGACGGGGGGGCGGGAACACTGAAGCTTTCTTT

clone_size: .
d_call: .
v_call: TRBV29-1
j_call: TRBJ1-1
cdr3_aa: CSVAGLGNTEAFF
cdr3_nt: TGCAGCGTTGCCGGACTAGGGAATACTGAAGCTTTCTTT

clone_size: .
d_call: TRBD2
v_call: TRBV20-1
j_call: TRBJ2-1
cdr3_aa: CSGNLFGTRRSNEQFF
cdr3_nt: TGCAGTGGAAACCTTTTTGGGACTAGACGATCGAATGAGCAGTTCTTC

clone_size: many
d_call: .
v_call: TRBV29-1
j_call: TRBJ1-2
cdr3_aa: CSVGEGYTF
cdr3_nt: TGCAGCGTTGGGGAGGGCTACACCTTC

clone_size: few
d_call: .
v_call: TRBV5-6
j_call: TRBJ1-1
cdr3_aa: CASSLSLRGRDTEAFF
cdr3_nt: TGTGCCAGCAGCTTATCCCTCCGGGGTAGGGACACTGAAGCTTTCTTT

clone_size: many
d_call: .
v_call: TRBV10-3
j_call: TRBJ2-1
cdr3_aa: CAIRRGDTYNEQFF
cdr3_nt: TGTGCCATCAGACGGGGCGATACCTACAATGAGCAGTTCTTC

clone_size: few
d_call: TRBD1
v_call: TRBV12-3/TRBV12-4
j_call: TRBJ1-1
cdr3_aa: CASSLRDRENTEAFF
cdr3_nt: TGTGCCAGCAGTCTCCGGGACAGGGAGAACACTGAAGCTTTCTTT

clone_size: .
d_call: TRBD2
v_call: TRBV5-1
j_call: TRBJ2-2
cdr3_aa: CASRINSGSILGELFF
cdr3_nt: TGCGCCAGCAGGATCAATAGCGGGAGCATCCTCGGGGAGCTGTTTTTT